The 23 T cell receptor beta chains in this list originate from one sample, sequenced in a study of blood T cell repertoires in COVID-19. The data were produced by immunoSEQ multiplex PCR, yet TCRdb's version contains in-frame clones alone and is incomplete. This sample has some 150,000 clones, with approximately 87% found just once. The source material was peripheral blood. The receptors shown here come from a woman aged 45 to 65 with active or convalescent COVID-19.

V usage is TRBV5-1 and J usage is TRBJ1-1, with D possibly matching TRBD1 (6 bases). V dropped 2 bases and J dropped 4 bases, with 15 bases sitting between them. The CDR3 runs to 15 residues. Germline assignment: CDR1 SGHRS and CDR2 YFSETQ. CDR3 nucleotide sequence: TGCGCCAGCAGCTTCCAACAGGGCTACTCCACTGAAGCTTTCTTT. Its translation: CASSFQQGYSTEAFF.

V is TRBV20-1 and J is TRBJ2-2; 9 bases line up with TRBD1. Germline trimming cut 3 bases from V and 6 bases from J; bases unmatched to any gene: 5. In germline, CDR1 is DFQATT, CDR2 SNEGSKA (reference sequence). CDR3 size: 14 residues. The DNA for the CDR3 is TGCAGTGCTAGTCGGACAGGGGATGCCGGGGAGCTGTTTTTT. It yields the protein CSASRTGDAGELFF.

The chain employs TRBV14 and TRBJ1-2; maybe TRBD1 (6 bases). The CDR3 has 14 amino acids. V was pared by 4 bases and J by 4 bases, with 13 bases between. Germline V gene data show CDR1 as SGHDN and CDR2 as FVKESK. CDR3 in amino acids: CASSPGTNLYGYTF. The CDR3, as DNA: TGTGCCAGCAGCCCCGGGACAAACCTCTATGGCTACACCTTC.

The chain is built from TRBV19 and TRBJ1-5; 9 bases fit TRBD1. Losses at the gene ends were 6 bases for V and 0 bases for J; bases not matched to a gene: 9. The CDR3 totals 17 residues. CDR1 and CDR2 (germline): LNHDA, SQIVND (reference sequence). Here the CDR3 reads CASRAGTGWNSNQPQHF. In DNA form, the CDR3 reads TGTGCCAGTAGAGCCGGGACAGGGTGGAATAGCAATCAGCCCCAGCATTTT. The full variable domain, completed using reference TRBV19 and TRBJ1-5, is DGGITQSPKYLFRKEGQNVTLSCEQNLNHDAMYWYRQDPGQGLRLIYYSQIVNDFQKGDIAEGYSVSREKKESFPLTVTSAQKNPTAFYLCASRAGTGWNSNQPQHFGDGTRLSIL.

This chain links TRBV2 with TRBJ2-7, with TRBD2 identical over 7 bases. With 10 bases clipped from V and 2 bases from J, the junction kept 11 bases outside the gene matches. CDR1 and CDR2 from the germline V gene are SNHLY and FYNNEI. The CDR3 runs to 14 residues. The CDR3 region is CAIGGGVLTYEQYF. CDR3 nucleotides: TGTGCCATCGGCGGGGGAGTCCTGACCTACGAGCAGTACTTC.

The genes are TRBV6-5 and TRBJ1-1; TRBD1 is a possible D gene (6 bases). This CDR3 is 12 amino acids long. Germline V CDR1 and CDR2: MNHEY, SVGAGI. Trimming stripped 10 bases from V and 9 bases from J, with 18 bases between. This CDR3 is CATSPGGGKAFF. Written as DNA, the CDR3 is TGTGCCACCTCCCCCGGGGGGGGCAAAGCTTTCTTT.

The chain joins TRBV7-3 to TRBJ2-2; TRBD2 aligns across 13 bases. Losses at the gene ends were 3 bases for V and 6 bases for J; bases not matched to a gene: 10. Germline V gene data show CDR1 as SGHTA and CDR2 as FQGTGA. CDR3 size: 18 residues. This chain's CDR3 is CASSLSGTSGKGAGELFF. DNA of the CDR3: TGTGCCAGCAGCTTGTCCGGGACTAGCGGGAAAGGGGCCGGGGAGCTGTTTTTT. The full variable domain, rest sourced from reference TRBV7-3 and TRBJ2-2, is GAGVSQTPSNKVTEKGKYVELRCDPISGHTALYWYRQSLGQGPEFLIYFQGTGAADDSGLPNDRFFAVRPEGSVSTLKIQRTERGDSAVYLCASSLSGTSGKGAGELFFGEGSRLTVL.

V is TRBV6-2 or TRBV6-3 and J is TRBJ1-1; the D gene is possibly TRBD1 (5 bases). V was clipped by 4 bases and J by 3 bases, with 18 bases between them. CDR3 size: 16 residues. The germline gives CDR1 MNHEY, CDR2 SVGEGT. The DNA of the CDR3 is TGTGCCAGCAGTTCGATCCTGCAGACAGCTGACACTGAAGCTTTCTTT. This encodes CASSSILQTADTEAFF.

This chain uses TRBV7-3 with TRBJ1-1; D remains ambiguous. Trimming left V 1 base short and J 1 base short, with 10 bases between. The CDR3 totals 15 residues. Germline lookup yields CDR1 SGHTA and CDR2 FQGTGA. CDR3 in amino acids: CASSLNPVPNTEAFF. The CDR3 DNA follows: TGTGCCAGCAGCTTAAATCCGGTACCGAACACTGAAGCTTTCTTT.

The table lists this clone with a few counts. The J gene is TRBJ1-5, the V gene TRBV19; unclear D gene. The CDR3 is 13 amino acids. Trimming removed 1 base at V and 6 bases at J, with 7 bases between. CDR1 and CDR2 (germline): LNHDA, SQIVND (reference sequence). CDR3 sequence reads: CASSIGSSQPQHF. DNA of the CDR3: TGTGCCAGTAGTATAGGCTCGAGTCAGCCCCAGCATTTT.

The chain links TRBV5-1 to TRBJ1-5; 8 nucleotides match TRBD1. Looked up from germline, CDR1 is SGHRS and CDR2 is YFSETQ. This CDR3 has 15 amino acids. V lost 4 bases, J lost 4 bases, and 7 bases stayed unmatched. CDR3 bases: TGCGCCAGCAGCCGGACAGGGTCCCTGAATCAGCCCCAGCATTTT. Amino acid sequence: CASSRTGSLNQPQHF.

The CDR3 nucleotides read TGTGCCAGCAGTCCCGGACATACCCCCTCAGATACGCAGTATTTT. This translates into CASSPGHTPSDTQYF. The chain employs TRBV6-4 and TRBJ2-3, with D maybe TRBD1 (5 bases). V dropped 5 bases and J dropped 4 bases, with 16 bases sitting between them. The CDR3 has 15 residues. CDR1 and CDR2 from the germline V gene are MRHNA and SNTAGT.

The chain links TRBV11-2 to TRBJ2-1, with TRBD1 matching over 8 bases. Germline V gene sequence: CDR1 SGHAT, CDR2 FQNNGV. The CDR3 loop spans 16 amino acids. J lost 4 bases, V lost 5 bases, and 10 bases had no gene match. The CDR3 DNA reads as TGTGCCAGCAGCCTCACGGGGACAGGAGAATACAATGAGCAGTTCTTC. It yields the protein CASSLTGTGEYNEQFF.

V is TRBV7-8 and J is TRBJ1-2; tentatively, D is TRBD1 (6 bases). Trimming took off 5 bases at V and 7 bases at J, with 20 bases between the two ends. The CDR3 has 15 residues. Germline CDR1 SGHVS, CDR2 FQNEAQ. CDR3 residues: CASSPRGGAKFGYTF. The CDR3 DNA is TGTGCCAGCAGCCCTCGGGGGGGGGCGAAGTTTGGCTACACCTTC.

The chain uses TRBV30 and TRBJ2-7; 8 bases fit TRBD1. Unmatched junction bases numbered 12, after V lost 5 bases and J lost 6 bases. The CDR3 is 14 residues long. Germline CDR1 reads GTSNPN; CDR2 reads SVGIG (reference sequence). DNA of the CDR3: TGTGCCTGGGGGCAGGGGGCGCCTCACAGCGAGCAGTACTTC. The encoded protein is CAWGQGAPHSEQYF.

This chain uses TRBV7-2 with TRBJ2-1, with D unresolved. Germline CDR1 SGHTA, CDR2 FQGNSA. Deletions cut 1 base from V and 4 bases from J, with 14 bases between. The CDR3 runs 16 residues. The CDR3 sequence: CASSLGGKTMYNEQFF. Here the CDR3 DNA reads TGTGCCAGCAGCTTAGGCGGTAAAACGATGTACAATGAGCAGTTCTTC. Full variable domain (rest looked up from reference TRBV7-2 and TRBJ2-1): GAGVSQSPSNKVTEKGKDVELRCDPISGHTALYWYRQSLGQGLEFLIYFQGNSAPDKSGLPSDRFSAERTGGSVSTLTIQRTQQEDSAVYLCASSLGGKTMYNEQFFGPGTRLTVL.

The gene calls are TRBV7-3 and TRBJ2-2, with no clear D. Germline assignment: CDR1 SGHTA and CDR2 FQGTGA. Trimming left V 4 bases short and J 6 bases short, with 9 bases between. This CDR3 has 13 amino acids. The CDR3 here is CASSSSVAGELFF. CDR3 sequence (DNA): TGTGCCAGCAGCTCGTCCGTTGCCGGGGAGCTGTTTTTT.

The chain couples TRBV4-3 to TRBJ2-3, with a possible D match to TRBD1 (5 bases). Trimming stripped 1 base from V and 0 bases from J, with 5 bases between. Germline values: CDR1 LGHNA, CDR2 YSLEER. The CDR3 spans 14 residues. The CDR3 here is CASSQAGSTDTQYF. CDR3 DNA: TGCGCCAGCAGCCAAGCAGGGAGCACAGATACGCAGTATTTT.

V is TRBV30 and J is TRBJ2-7, with 9 positions matching TRBD1. The J segment lost 6 bases and the V segment lost 0 bases, leaving 6 bases of the junction unmatched. This CDR3 is built from 14 residues. Germline CDR1 is GTSNPN and CDR2 is SVGIG (reference sequence). The DNA of the CDR3 is TGTGCCTGGAGTGTGTTACAGGGGGCGTTCGAGCAGTACTTC. Encoded protein: CAWSVLQGAFEQYF.

This clone has only one observation. This chain joins TRBV27 and TRBJ1-6; D call uncertain. The CDR3 sequence is 13 residues long. Germline CDR1 MNHEY, CDR2 SMNVEV (reference sequence). V was shortened by 2 bases and J by 8 bases, with 7 bases between the two germline ends. The CDR3 DNA reads TGTGCCAGCAGTTTAGTTCGTGATTCACCCCTCCACTTT. It specifies CASSLVRDSPLHF.

This chain uses TRBV4-2 with TRBJ2-3; maybe TRBD2 (6 bases). Germline values: CDR1 LGHNA, CDR2 YNFKEQ. V lost 1 base, J lost 2 bases, and 19 bases lay in between. This CDR3 is 18 amino acids long. For the CDR3, the DNA is TGTGCCAGCAGCCAAGGAGCCTCTAGCGTACGCTACACAGATACGCAGTATTTT. Protein product: CASSQGASSVRYTDTQYF.

In its sample, this clone was seen a few times. The chain joins TRBV9 to TRBJ2-3, with 11 bases lining up with TRBD2. Trimming cost V 3 bases and J 7 bases; bases outside gene matches: 4. This CDR3 has 14 amino acids. Per the germline V gene, CDR1 is SGDLS and CDR2 is YYNGEE. This CDR3 is CASSGSGGGNTQYF. CDR3 nucleotide sequence: TGTGCCAGCAGCGGTAGCGGGGGGGGAAATACGCAGTATTTT.

The table lists this clone with a count of one. The chain has TRBV11-2 and TRBJ2-1, with a tentative D call TRBD2 (6 bases). CDR3 size: 14 residues. Deletions cut 3 bases from V and 7 bases from J, with 13 bases between. The germline V gene encodes CDR1 SGHAT and CDR2 FQNNGV. CDR3 region: CASSFGGILNEQFF. DNA for the CDR3: TGTGCCAGCAGCTTCGGCGGGATACTAAATGAGCAGTTCTTC.